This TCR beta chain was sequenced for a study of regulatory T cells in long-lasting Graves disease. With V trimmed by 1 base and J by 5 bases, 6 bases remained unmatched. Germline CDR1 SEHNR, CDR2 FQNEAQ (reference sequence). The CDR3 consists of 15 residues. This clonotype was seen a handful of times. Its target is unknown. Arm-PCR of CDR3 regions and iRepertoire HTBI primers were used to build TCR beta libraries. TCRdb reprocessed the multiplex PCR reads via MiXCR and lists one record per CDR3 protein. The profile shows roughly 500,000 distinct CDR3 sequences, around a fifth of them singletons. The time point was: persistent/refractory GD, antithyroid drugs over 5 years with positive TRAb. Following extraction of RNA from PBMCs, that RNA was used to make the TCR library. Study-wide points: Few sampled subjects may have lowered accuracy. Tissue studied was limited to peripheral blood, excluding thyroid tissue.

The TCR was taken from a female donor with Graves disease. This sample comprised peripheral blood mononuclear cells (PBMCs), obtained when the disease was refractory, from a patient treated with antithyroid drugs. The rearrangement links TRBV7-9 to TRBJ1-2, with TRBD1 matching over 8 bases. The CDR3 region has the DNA TGTGCCAGCAGCTTAGATTTTAACAGGGGGTATGGCTACACCTTC. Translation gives CASSLDFNRGYGYTF.